Presented here are 27 T cell receptor beta chains from one specimen sequenced in a study of CD8+ T cells in alopecia areata. Combined cutaneous lymph node cells underwent sorting by CD4, CD8alpha, NKG2D, NKG2ACE and additional markers. It was cDNA, reverse transcribed from extracted RNA, that served as the sequencing template. Assay: immunoSEQ multiplex PCR; the TCRdb copy retains only in-frame clones and omits some. The table lists approximately 300,000 clones, with no singletons. Sequenced material: CD4+ T cells sorted from a lymph node. The receptors shown here come from a C3H/HeJ mouse with alopecia areata. The strain's MHC haplotype is H2-k.

This clone came up many times. All gene names here are mouse names. The CDR3 goes on 4 residues after the read ends, and that part is filled in from the germline J gene. The sample carries other DNA sequences with the same CDR3. The J gene is TRBJ2-7, the V gene TRBV1; D gene unclear. The CDR3 loop spans 12 amino acids. Germline values: CDR1 NSQYPW, CDR2 LRSPGD (reference sequence). CDR3 sequence reads: CTCSAGEYEQYF. The DNA read from the CDR3 is TGCACCTGCAGTGCAGGGGAGTAT.

Worth noting for this clone: Gene names refer to mouse genes. Sequencing ends 4 residues short of the CDR3 end; the germline J gene provides the rest. Other DNA variants within this sample encode the same CDR3. This chain uses TRBV13-2 with TRBJ2-2; 7 nucleotides agree with TRBD2. The V gene end was trimmed by 5 bases and the J gene end by 2 bases; junction bases not matched to a gene: 0. This CDR3 region has 13 residues. In germline, CDR1 is NNHNN, CDR2 SYGAGS (reference sequence). The CDR3 loop reads CASGTGNTGQLYF. CDR3 DNA (partial): TGTGCCAGCGGGACTGGGAACACCGGG.

Remarks on this clone: Mouse names are used for the genes. Read data end 4 residues before the CDR3 end; the end is taken from the germline J gene. This rearrangement joins TRBV13-1 to TRBJ2-7; tentative D call: TRBD1 (6 bases). Trimming took 0 bases from V and 0 from J, leaving 13 bases between them. The CDR3 totals 16 residues. From germline, CDR1 is NSHNY and CDR2 SYGAGN. CDR3 region: CASSDAGQRSSYEQYF. The CDR3 bases that were read are TGTGCCAGCAGTGATGCTGGACAGAGAAGCTCCTAT.

This clone was detected a few times. Here the gene names and germline are mouse. The read ends 4 residues early relative to the CDR3; the germline J gene fills the gap. The chain carries TRBV13-1 and TRBJ1-1; 12 bases align to TRBD1. The V gene's germline CDR1 is NSHNY and CDR2 SYGAGN. The CDR3 runs to 15 residues. CDR3 bases read: TGTGCCAGCAGTGATCGGGACAGGGGGCGGGAA. This gives the protein CASSDRDRGRE. The whole CDR3 region reads CASSDRDRGREEVFF.

This clone appeared a few times. Genes here carry mouse names. Read coverage stops 4 residues before the CDR3 terminus; the germline J gene supplies the remainder. This sequence joins TRBV31 and TRBJ2-2; maybe TRBD1 (6 bases). Germline CDR1 GKSSPN, CDR2 SITVG. CDR3 length: 13 amino acids. V shed 2 bases and J shed 2 bases, with 6 bases lying between them. The sequenced CDR3 bases are TGTGCCTGGAGTAGGGGGAACACCGGG. This sequence encodes CAWSRGNTG. The CDR3 reads in full as CAWSRGNTGQLYF.

Worth noting for this clone: Gene names and germline refer to mouse. The read ends 4 residues before the CDR3 terminus; that terminus is restored from the germline J gene. The rearrangement uses TRBV19 and TRBJ2-1; weak D call: TRBD2 (6 bases). Germline loops: CDR1 FNHDT, CDR2 SITEND (reference sequence). This CDR3 spans 14 amino acids. The V gene lost 4 bases and the J gene lost 3 bases, with 11 bases spanning the gap. CDR3 DNA, as far as it was read: TGTGCCAGCAGTCCGGGACTTTCCTATGCT. It specifies CASSPGLSYA. The whole CDR3 protein reads CASSPGLSYAEQFF.

This clone showed up just a few times. Genes and germline come from the mouse. The read finishes 4 residues shy of the CDR3 end, and the germline J gene is used to complete it. This chain joins TRBV13-3 and TRBJ1-1; a weak D match, TRBD1 (6 bases). Germline CDR1 and CDR2: NNHDY and SYVADS. The CDR3 has 13 amino acids. Trimming stripped 1 base from V and 3 bases from J, with 7 bases between. The covered CDR3 bases are TGTGCCAGCAGTGATCCAGGGGACACA. Translation: CASSDPGDT. The CDR3 reads in full as CASSDPGDTEVFF.

As regards this clone: The listed genes are named as in mouse. The read terminates 4 residues before the CDR3 end, so the remaining end is supplied by the germline J gene. The chain carries TRBV17 and TRBJ2-5; 10 nucleotides line up with TRBD1. CDR1 MNHDT and CDR2 YYDKIL come from the germline V gene. The CDR3 consists of 14 residues. CDR3 protein: CASSLTGGRDTQYF. The sequenced CDR3 bases are TGTGCTAGCAGTCTGACAGGGGGCAGGGAC.

A few counts support this clone. Here the gene names and germline are mouse. Read sequence stops 4 residues before the CDR3 end, and the germline J gene provides the missing end. The rearrangement joins TRBV12-1 to TRBJ1-2; 10 bases line up with TRBD1. Germline V lookup: CDR1 SGHSN, CDR2 HYEKVE. V shed 2 bases and J 3 bases; nucleotides not matched to a gene: 8. CDR3 length equals 16 residues. CDR3 DNA, as far as it was read: TGTGCCAGCTCTCGTCCCGGGACAGGGGAGGACTCC. As protein: CASSRPGTGEDS. The full CDR3 reads CASSRPGTGEDSDYTF.

This clone was picked up a small number of times. Gene and germline names: mouse. The read halts 3 residues ahead of the CDR3 end, with the missing end drawn from the germline J gene. J is TRBJ1-6 and V is TRBV1; 8 nucleotides line up with TRBD1. TRBJ1-6 is an ORF for which the function is uncertain. V dropped 0 bases and J dropped 1; count of bases not matched to a gene: 5. The CDR3 contains 18 residues. The V gene's germline CDR1 is NSQYPW and CDR2 LRSPGD (reference sequence). Partial CDR3 DNA: TGCACCTGCAGTGCAGATCATCCAGGGGGCTCCTATAATTCGCCC. Translating gives CTCSADHPGGSYNSP. The whole CDR3 sequence is CTCSADHPGGSYNSPLYF.

This clone has a handful of counts. The gene symbols are mouse symbols. From the germline J gene comes the end of the CDR3, since the read stops 3 residues before it. The chain employs TRBV1 and TRBJ1-6; possible D gene TRBD1, 5 bases. TRBJ1-6 is designated an ORF whose function remains uncertain. The length of the CDR3 is 14 residues. Per germline, CDR1 NSQYPW and CDR2 LRSPGD (reference sequence). Trimming took 0 bases from V and 8 from J, leaving 8 bases between them. CDR3: CTCSAERGYSPLYF. The part of the CDR3 DNA that was read is TGCACCTGCAGTGCAGAAAGGGGTTATTCGCCC.

Details on this clone: Germline and genes: mouse. The chain's CDR3 is CASSIRGQGHSDYTF. The CDR3 bases that were read are TGTGCCAGCAGTATTAGGGGACAGGGGCACTCC. This chain uses TRBV19 with TRBJ1-2; TRBD1 agrees at 10 bases. The sequenced fragment ends 4 residues before the CDR3 boundary, so the rest is inferred from the germline J gene. The CDR3 is 15 residues long. The J segment lost 3 bases and the V segment lost 2 bases, leaving 4 bases of the junction unmatched. Germline-derived CDR1 and CDR2 are FNHDT and SITEND (reference sequence). Drawing the rest from reference TRBV19 and TRBJ1-2, the complete variable domain is GGIITQTPKFLIGQEGQKLTLKCQQNFNHDTMYWYRQDSGKGLRLIYYSITENDLQKGDLSEGYDASREKKSSFSLTVTSAQKNEMAVFLCASSIRGQGHSDYTFGSGTRLLVI.

About this clone: The gene names given are mouse names. The read comes to an end 4 residues before the CDR3 does, leaving the germline J gene to fill in the end. Other DNA sequences within the sample encode an identical CDR3. This chain uses TRBV13-3 with TRBJ2-1, with TRBD1 matching 9 bases. In germline, CDR1 is NNHDY, CDR2 SYVADS. This CDR3 is built from 14 residues. V was pared by 6 bases and J by 1 base, with 2 bases of the junction left unmatched. CDR3 DNA (partial): TGTGCCAGCAAAGGACAGGGGAACTATGCT. It codes for CASKGQGNYA. The CDR3 in its entirety is CASKGQGNYAEQFF.

This clone was seen only a few times. The germline and genes are mouse ones. The read finishes 4 residues shy of the CDR3 end, and the germline J gene is used to complete it. This chain connects TRBV19 to TRBJ1-1, with 11 bases that match TRBD1. Germline-derived CDR1 and CDR2 are FNHDT and SITEND (reference sequence). The CDR3 runs to 14 residues. Incomplete CDR3 DNA: TGTGCCAGCAGTATGGGGGACAGGGGGACA. Translation gives CASSMGDRGT. The whole CDR3 sequence is CASSMGDRGTEVFF.

Comments on this clone: Genes and germline are mouse. The observed sequence ends 4 residues before the CDR3 terminus, with the missing tail filled in from the germline J gene. The chain recombines TRBV17 with TRBJ2-5; D remains ambiguous. The germline CDR1 and CDR2 sequences are MNHDT and YYDKIL. Trimming removed 5 bases at V and 0 bases at J, with 9 bases between. The CDR3 sequence is 14 residues long. The CDR3 loop is CASSVQKNQDTQYF. CDR3 bases read: TGTGCTAGCAGTGTACAGAAAAACCAAGAC.

This clone was found a few times. Each gene name is a mouse one. The read gets to within 4 residues of the CDR3 end, and the germline J gene fills in the rest. This chain links TRBV13-1 with TRBJ2-3; 8 bases fit TRBD1. V lost 5 bases and J lost 2; bases outside the gene matches: 4. CDR3 length equals 14 residues. Per the germline V gene, CDR1 is NSHNY and CDR2 is SYGAGN. CDR3 DNA, as far as it was read: TGTGCCAGCAGATACAGGGGGGATGCAGAA. Translated, it gives CASRYRGDAE. The full CDR3 protein reads CASRYRGDAETLYF.

This clone occurred a few times. The listed genes are named as in mouse. The CDR3: CTCSGRQGRTGQLYF. CDR3 DNA, as far as it was read: TGCACCTGCAGTGGTCGACAGGGGAGGACCGGG. The chain links TRBV1 to TRBJ2-2; 8 bases agree with TRBD1. The read falls 4 residues short of the CDR3 end, and the missing part is taken from the germline J gene. This CDR3 spans 15 amino acids. Germline-derived CDR1 and CDR2 are NSQYPW and LRSPGD (reference sequence). The J segment lost 5 bases and the V segment lost 4 bases, leaving 6 bases of the junction unmatched.

The sample holds a few counts of this clone. Gene names and germline refer to mouse. Other DNA variants within this sample encode the same CDR3. The CDR3 loop reads CTCSGQGGAETLYF. The sequenced part of the CDR3 DNA is TGCACCTGCAGTGGACAGGGGGGTGCAGAA. The gene calls are TRBV1 and TRBJ2-3; TRBD1 matches 9 bases. The CDR3 end falls 4 residues outside the read, so it is completed with the germline J gene. The trim removed 4 bases at V and 1 base at J, leaving 0 bases unmatched. Germline lookup yields CDR1 NSQYPW and CDR2 LRSPGD (reference sequence). This CDR3 spans 14 amino acids.

In this sample, this clone turned up a few times. Genes here carry mouse names. The CDR3 end falls 4 residues outside the read, so it is completed with the germline J gene. In the same sample, other DNA sequences code for this CDR3. This chain uses TRBV1 with TRBJ1-1, with a tentative D call TRBD1 (5 bases). The CDR3 is made up of 13 amino acids. Trimming cost V 2 bases and J 1 base, with 5 bases left between them. Germline CDR1 is NSQYPW and CDR2 is LRSPGD (reference sequence). The covered CDR3 bases are TGCACCTGCAGTGCAACAGGGAACACA. Translated, it gives CTCSATGNT. The entire CDR3 protein reads CTCSATGNTEVFF.

Turning to this clone: Here the gene names and germline are mouse. The CDR3 region is CASSLTGGANSDYTF. The CDR3 DNA, read in part, is TGTGCTAGCAGTCTTACAGGGGGCGCAAACTCC. The chain employs TRBV29 and TRBJ1-2; TRBD1 agrees at 9 bases. The read terminates 4 residues before the CDR3 end, so the remaining end is supplied by the germline J gene. The V gene end was trimmed by 5 bases and the J gene end by 0 bases; junction bases not matched to a gene: 4. From germline, CDR1 is MSHET and CDR2 SYDVDS. The CDR3 length is 15 residues. The whole variable domain, filled in from reference TRBV29 and TRBJ1-2, reads DMKVTQMPRYLIKRMGENVLLECGQDMSHETMYWYRQDPGLGLQLIYISYDVDSNSEGDIPKGYRVSRKKREHFSLILDSAKTNQTSVYFCASSLTGGANSDYTFGSGTRLLVI.

About this clone: The listed genes are named as in mouse. The read ends 4 residues before the CDR3 terminus; that terminus is restored from the germline J gene. The chain is built from TRBV1 and TRBJ1-1; the D gene is possibly TRBD1 (5 bases). Germline CDR1 is NSQYPW and CDR2 is LRSPGD (reference sequence). V shed 1 base and J shed 0 bases, with 9 bases lying between them. The CDR3 is 15 amino acids. Partial CDR3 DNA: TGCACCTGCAGTGCAGTACCGGGACAGAACACA. It is translated as CTCSAVPGQNT. The CDR3 in its entirety is CTCSAVPGQNTEVFF.

Points on this clone: The gene symbols are mouse symbols. Read data end 4 residues before the CDR3 end; the end is taken from the germline J gene. The V gene is TRBV13-1, the J gene TRBJ2-3, with TRBD2 matching over 13 bases. The germline CDR1 and CDR2 sequences are NSHNY and SYGAGN. V trimming: 2 bases; J trimming: 0 bases; junction bases outside the gene matches: 3. CDR3 length: 17 residues. Here the CDR3 reads CASSEGLGGLSAETLYF. The part of the CDR3 DNA that was read is TGTGCCAGCAGTGAAGGACTGGGGGGGCTTAGTGCAGAA.

This clone occurred a few times. The gene symbols are mouse symbols. The read finishes 4 residues shy of the CDR3 end, and the germline J gene is used to complete it. Other DNA sequences from this sample encode an identical CDR3 as well. The gene calls are TRBV17 and TRBJ2-5; 12 nucleotides align to TRBD1. The CDR3 is made up of 14 amino acids. The germline CDR1 and CDR2 sequences are MNHDT and YYDKIL. The sequenced CDR3 bases are TGTGCTAGCAGCCGGGACAGGGGGCCAGAC. Translation gives CASSRDRGPD. The full CDR3 sequence reads CASSRDRGPDTQYF. Complete variable domain (other parts from reference TRBV17 and TRBJ2-5): DTTVKQNPRYKLARVGKPVNLICSQTMNHDTMYWYQKKPNQAPKLLLFYYDKILNREADTFEKFQSSRPNNSFCSLYIGSAGLEYSAMYLCASSRDRGPDTQYFGPGTRLLVL.

Notes on this clone: Gene names are mouse gene names. The read stops 4 residues short of the end of the CDR3; the missing end is completed from the germline J gene. The chain uses TRBV1 and TRBJ2-5, with 12 bases fitting TRBD2. The CDR3 covers 17 residues. Unmatched junction bases numbered 5, after V lost 4 bases and J lost 0 bases. Germline CDR1 NSQYPW, CDR2 LRSPGD (reference sequence). CDR3 sequence reads: CTCSGPGLGGNQDTQYF. Partial CDR3 DNA: TGCACCTGCAGTGGACCGGGACTGGGGGGAAACCAAGAC.

For this clone: Each gene name is a mouse one. The read ends 4 residues before the CDR3 terminus; that terminus is restored from the germline J gene. J is TRBJ2-5 and V is TRBV1; D call uncertain. The CDR3 runs 14 residues. Germline values: CDR1 NSQYPW, CDR2 LRSPGD (reference sequence). CDR3 DNA (partial): TGCACCTGCAGTGCAGATCCCCAGGCGGAC. Protein: CTCSADPQAD. The full CDR3 sequence reads CTCSADPQADTQYF. The variable domain in full, completed from reference TRBV1 and TRBJ2-5, reads VTLLEQNPRWRLVPRGQAVNLRCILKNSQYPWMSWYQQDLQKQLQWLFTLRSPGDKEVKSLPGADYLATRVTDTELRLQVANMSQGRTLYCTCSADPQADTQYFGPGTRLLVL.

This clone has only a few counts. All gene names here are mouse names. The read ends 4 residues shy of where the CDR3 ends; the end is completed using the germline J gene. The chain is built from TRBV31 and TRBJ2-3; possible D gene TRBD1, 5 bases. V lost 0 bases to trimming and J lost 0 bases, with 10 bases between them. The CDR3 is 15 residues long. The germline V gene encodes CDR1 GKSSPN and CDR2 SITVG. The CDR3 bases that were read are TGTGCCTGGAGTCTCGACAGACCTAGTGCAGAA. It codes for CAWSLDRPSAE. The entire CDR3 reads CAWSLDRPSAETLYF.

With regard to this clone: Gene names and germline match the mouse. The read ends 4 residues before the CDR3 terminus; that terminus is restored from the germline J gene. The chain joins TRBV31 to TRBJ1-2; 9 bases fit TRBD1. Germline CDR1 is GKSSPN and CDR2 is SITVG. J gave up 3 bases and V 2 bases, and 4 bases lay outside the gene matches. This CDR3 is built from 14 residues. The CDR3 loop is CAWSSGQGDSDYTF. The part of the CDR3 DNA that was read is TGTGCCTGGAGTTCGGGACAGGGAGACTCC.